Presented here are 9 T cell receptor beta chains from one specimen sequenced in a study of shared clonotypes between healthy human individuals. The assay was immunoSEQ multiplex PCR, and TCRdb's table has in-frame clones only and misses some. The sample includes about 2.4 million clones, around 90% seen only once; the top ten take over 0.12%. Source material: naive CD4+ T cells sorted from blood. Subset described: CD45RA+ positively selected. The receptors derive from a man aged 18 to 29 in good health.

V gene TRBV6-5 combines with J gene TRBJ1-1; 7 nucleotides align to TRBD1. V trimming: 1 base; J trimming: 3 bases; junction bases outside the gene matches: 2. There are 14 residues in the CDR3. Germline V gives CDR1 MNHEY, CDR2 SVGAGI. CDR3: CASSYWDSDTEAFF. CDR3 sequence (DNA): TGTGCCAGCAGTTACTGGGACAGCGACACTGAAGCTTTCTTT.

About this clone itself: Other DNA sequences within the sample encode an identical CDR3. The rearrangement uses TRBV5-1 and TRBJ2-4; D is uncertain. This CDR3 spans 11 amino acids. Deletions cut 2 bases from V and 6 bases from J, with 3 bases between. Per the germline V gene, CDR1 is SGHRS and CDR2 is YFSETQ. CDR3 bases: TGCGCCAGCAGCTTAGGAAACATTCAGTACTTC. It is translated as CASSLGNIQYF.

The genes are TRBV6-4 and TRBJ2-4; D unresolved. The germline CDR1 and CDR2 sequences are MRHNA and SNTAGT. The CDR3 has 13 amino acids. V lost 2 bases, J lost 8 bases, and 10 bases lay in between. CDR3 bases: TGTGCCAGCAGTGACAGACGGGTAGACATTCAGTACTTC. Translating it yields CASSDRRVDIQYF.

The chain joins TRBV2 to TRBJ2-2, with 8 bases that match TRBD2. Trimming took 7 bases from V and 5 from J; bases not matched to a gene: 6. The CDR3 length is 14 residues. Germline-derived CDR1 and CDR2 are SNHLY and FYNNEI. The CDR3 DNA sequence: TGTGCCAGCACCAGCGGGGGTGGGACCGGGGAGCTGTTTTTT. Its protein product is CASTSGGGTGELFF.

The V and J genes are TRBV10-3 and TRBJ2-7, with 8 bases aligning to TRBD1. After removal of 10 bases from V and 2 bases from J, the junction contained 13 bases not matched to a gene. Germline-derived CDR1 and CDR2 are ENHRY and SYGVKD. This CDR3 region has 15 residues. The CDR3 sequence is CASNPTGAEAYEQYF. The DNA for the CDR3 is TGTGCCAGCAATCCGACAGGGGCGGAAGCCTACGAGCAGTACTTC.

The CDR3 region has the DNA TGTGCCAGCAGTTACTCTCAGCCTGATCAGCCCCAGCATTTT. Translation: CASSYSQPDQPQHF. The chain joins TRBV6-6 to TRBJ1-5; D is unresolved. CDR3 size: 14 residues. Deletions cut 0 bases from V and 5 bases from J, with 8 bases between. Germline V gene lookup returns CDR1 MNHNY and CDR2 SVGAGI (reference sequence).

The chain couples TRBV5-1 to TRBJ2-7, with a weak D call TRBD2 (5 bases). The CDR3 has 14 amino acids. V was shortened by 0 bases and J by 3 bases, with 10 bases between the two germline ends. Germline V lookup: CDR1 SGHRS, CDR2 YFSETQ. The CDR3 loop is CASSLAHRGYEQYF. Here the CDR3 DNA reads TGCGCCAGCAGCTTGGCCCATCGGGGCTACGAGCAGTACTTC.

This clone was recorded only once. The chain has TRBV7-2 and TRBJ1-2; possibly TRBD1 for D (5 bases). CDR3 length: 15 amino acids. CDR1 SGHTA and CDR2 FQGNSA come from the germline V gene. V lost 5 bases and J lost 0, with 13 bases in between. The CDR3: CASSVSGTSNYGYTF. The CDR3 DNA reads as TGTGCCAGCAGCGTCTCCGGGACCTCTAACTATGGCTACACCTTC.

Note on this clone: The same CDR3 can be traced to other DNA sequences in this sample. The chain uses TRBV7-2 and TRBJ2-5; 11 nucleotides line up with TRBD2. Losses at the gene ends were 5 bases for V and 4 bases for J; bases not matched to a gene: 3. CDR1 SGHTA and CDR2 FQGNSA come from the germline V gene. The length of the CDR3 is 14 residues. CDR3 in amino acids: CASSLSGGVETQYF. Written as DNA, the CDR3 is TGTGCCAGCAGCCTTAGCGGGGGGGTAGAGACCCAGTACTTC.